Below, 30 T cell receptor beta chains from the same sample are listed, as sequenced in a study of chemoradiotherapy in HPV16-positive cancers. Assay used: immunoSEQ multiplex PCR; TCRdb lists only in-frame clones, some missing. The table includes over 10,000 clones, just under 80% detected once. The sample here was taken from a patient who underwent chemoradiotherapy. These receptors originate from a human donor with HPV-associated anogenital cancer.

V is TRBV18 and J is TRBJ1-2; D is perhaps TRBD1 (6 bases). This CDR3 comprises 15 residues. V was shortened by 6 bases and J by 1 base, with 15 bases between the two germline ends. Per germline, CDR1 KGHSH and CDR2 LQKENI. The CDR3 nucleotides read TGTGCCAGCTCGCCAGGACAGCGCCTTAACTATGGCTACACCTTC. This sequence encodes CASSPGQRLNYGYTF. The full variable domain, its missing parts supplied by reference TRBV18 and TRBJ1-2, is NAGVMQNPRHLVRRRGQEARLRCSPMKGHSHVYWYRQLPEEGLKFMVYLQKENIIDESGMPKERFSAEFPKEGPSILRIQQVVRGDSAAYFCASSPGQRLNYGYTFGSGTRLTVV.

This clone was seen only once. The chain has TRBV19 and TRBJ2-3; D is undetermined. The CDR3 loop spans 15 amino acids. The germline V and J ends were trimmed by 6 bases and 0 bases, with 13 bases remaining between them. Germline loops: CDR1 LNHDA, CDR2 SQIVND (reference sequence). Written as DNA, the CDR3 is TGTGCCAGTAGCCCAGCAAGGGCCAGCACAGATACGCAGTATTTT. This gives the protein CASSPARASTDTQYF. Looking up the rest from reference TRBV19 and TRBJ2-3 gives the full variable domain: DGGITQSPKYLFRKEGQNVTLSCEQNLNHDAMYWYRQDPGQGLRLIYYSQIVNDFQKGDIAEGYSVSREKKESFPLTVTSAQKNPTAFYLCASSPARASTDTQYFGPGTRLTVL.

This sequence joins TRBV11-2 and TRBJ1-3, with 9 bases fitting TRBD1. This CDR3 has 14 residues. The V segment lost 5 bases and the J segment 8 bases; nucleotides outside the gene matches: 7. Germline V CDR1 and CDR2: SGHAT, FQNNGV. As DNA, the CDR3 is TGTGCCAGCAGCCCACAGGGGGCTATGGACACCATATATTTT. Protein sequence: CASSPQGAMDTIYF.

The gene calls are TRBV7-2 and TRBJ2-1; TRBD1 matches 7 bases. CDR1 and CDR2 from the germline V gene are SGHTA and FQGNSA. The length of the CDR3 is 13 residues. Germline trimming cut 6 bases from V and 6 bases from J; bases unmatched to any gene: 5. The CDR3 DNA sequence: TGTGCCAGCAGTTCCGACAGGGCCAATGAGCAGTTCTTC. It translates to CASSSDRANEQFF.

The V and J genes are TRBV30 and TRBJ1-4, with D hard to call. Germline-derived CDR1 and CDR2 are GTSNPN and SVGIG (reference sequence). Trimming cost V 2 bases and J 8 bases, with 12 bases left between them. The CDR3 runs to 13 residues. The DNA of the CDR3 is TGTGCCTGGAGTACGACAAACCCGGAAAAACTGTTTTTT. This sequence encodes CAWSTTNPEKLFF.

Worth noting for this clone: Sequence at one end of the junction differs from germline and may be a read error. Other DNA sequences within the sample encode an identical CDR3. This chain uses TRBV6-1 with TRBJ2-2; possibly TRBD2 for D (5 bases). Germline V gene data show CDR1 as MNHNS and CDR2 as SASEGT. The CDR3 extends over 13 amino acids. The CDR3 here is CASSDKGTGELFF. The CDR3 nucleotides read TGTGCCAGCAGTGATAAGGGTACCGGGGAGCTATTTTTT.

J is TRBJ2-7 and V is TRBV7-6; 9 positions match TRBD1. The CDR3 is made up of 14 amino acids. Germline lookup yields CDR1 SGHVS and CDR2 FNYEAQ. After removal of 6 bases from V and 2 bases from J, the junction contained 5 bases not matched to a gene. In nucleotides, the CDR3 is TGTGCCAGCAGTCCGGGACAGGGCGCCTACGAGCAGTACTTC. Its translation: CASSPGQGAYEQYF.

The rearrangement joins TRBV28 to TRBJ1-2; 8 bases match TRBD1. Germline CDR1 and CDR2: MDHEN and SYDVKM. This CDR3 region has 17 residues. The trim removed 3 bases at V and 6 bases at J, leaving 15 bases unmatched. CDR3 region: CASSLAARGHRSNGYTF. The CDR3 DNA reads as TGTGCCAGCAGTTTGGCTGCCAGGGGGCATCGTTCCAATGGCTACACCTTC.

The genes are TRBV6-1 and TRBJ2-1; the match to TRBD2 covers 11 bases. The germline gives CDR1 MNHNS, CDR2 SASEGT. The V gene end was trimmed by 7 bases and the J gene end by 7 bases; junction bases not matched to a gene: 9. This CDR3 spans 15 amino acids. DNA for the CDR3: TGTGCCAGCACTGAGGGGACTAGCGGTAGTAATGAGCAGTTCTTC. Translation gives CASTEGTSGSNEQFF.

This clone has just one count. The genes are TRBV29-1 and TRBJ1-1, with D perhaps matching TRBD1 (6 bases). V was trimmed by 6 bases and J by 1 base, leaving 9 bases between them. CDR1 is SQVTM and CDR2 is ANQGSEA in the germline V gene. This CDR3 comprises 12 residues. CDR3 in amino acids: CSVGQRNTEAFF. CDR3 bases: TGCAGCGTCGGACAGAGGAACACTGAAGCTTTCTTT.

This clone was observed a handful of times. The gene calls are TRBV19 and TRBJ1-1; unclear D gene. Between the trimmed V and J ends, which lost 0 bases and 0 bases, there was a span of 8 bases. Germline assignment: CDR1 LNHDA and CDR2 SQIVND (reference sequence). The CDR3 has 15 amino acids. The CDR3 region is CASSIDPGMNTEAFF. CDR3 DNA sequence: TGTGCCAGTAGTATAGATCCGGGTATGAACACTGAAGCTTTCTTT. Looking up the rest from reference TRBV19 and TRBJ1-1 gives the full variable domain: DGGITQSPKYLFRKEGQNVTLSCEQNLNHDAMYWYRQDPGQGLRLIYYSQIVNDFQKGDIAEGYSVSREKKESFPLTVTSAQKNPTAFYLCASSIDPGMNTEAFFGQGTRLTVV.

The V gene is TRBV7-2, the J gene TRBJ2-5; the D gene is possibly TRBD2 (5 bases). The V gene lost 1 base and the J gene lost 2 bases, with 14 bases spanning the gap. The CDR3 runs to 16 residues. Germline CDR1 and CDR2: SGHTA and FQGNSA. This chain's CDR3 is CASSLGRAVIQETQYF. The CDR3, as DNA: TGTGCCAGCAGCTTAGGTCGAGCGGTGATACAAGAGACCCAGTACTTC.

The J gene is TRBJ1-1, the V gene TRBV19; D may be TRBD1 (5 bases). Trimming cost V 5 bases and J 4 bases, with 11 bases left between them. The CDR3 has 13 residues. Per germline, CDR1 LNHDA and CDR2 SQIVND (reference sequence). The CDR3: CASSQGVGTEAFF. The CDR3 DNA sequence: TGTGCCAGTAGTCAGGGTGTCGGCACTGAAGCTTTCTTT.

The V gene is TRBV5-4, the J gene TRBJ2-6; a possible D gene is TRBD2 (5 bases). The V end lost 5 bases, the J end lost 1 base, and 10 bases lay between the germline ends. CDR3 size: 15 residues. Looked up from germline, CDR1 is SGHNT and CDR2 is YYREEE (reference sequence). This CDR3 reads CASSRGKSGANVLTF. As DNA, the CDR3 is TGTGCCAGCAGTCGAGGGAAATCTGGGGCCAACGTCCTGACTTTC. The full variable domain, rest sourced from reference TRBV5-4 and TRBJ2-6, is ETGVTQSPTHLIKTRGQQVTLRCSSQSGHNTVSWYQQALGQGPQFIFQYYREEENGRGNFPPRFSGLQFPNYSSELNVNALELDDSALYLCASSRGKSGANVLTFGAGSRLTVL.

The V call is TRBV5-4, the J call TRBJ2-5; TRBD2 might be the D (5 bases). CDR1 is SGHNT, CDR2 YYREEE, per germline (reference sequence). V lost 4 bases, J lost 2 bases, and 15 bases lay in between. CDR3 size: 15 residues. DNA for the CDR3: TGTGCCAGCAGCGACACTAGAGGAGTGCAAGAGACCCAGTACTTC. Translated, it gives CASSDTRGVQETQYF.

The chain carries TRBV4-3 and TRBJ1-2; D perhaps matches TRBD1 (6 bases). The CDR3 covers 15 residues. V was clipped by 4 bases and J by 4 bases, with 16 bases between them. The germline gives CDR1 LGHNA, CDR2 YSLEER. This chain's CDR3 is CASSPGQPVSYGYTF. The CDR3 DNA is TGCGCCAGCAGCCCGGGACAACCGGTTAGCTATGGCTACACCTTC.

V is TRBV7-2 and J is TRBJ2-3; 7 nucleotides match TRBD2. J was trimmed by 4 bases and V by 1 base; bases with no gene match: 14. Germline-derived CDR1 and CDR2 are SGHTA and FQGNSA. CDR3 length: 18 amino acids. Here the CDR3 reads CASSLGVSGGGAADTQYF. In nucleotides, the CDR3 is TGTGCCAGCAGCTTAGGAGTTAGCGGCGGGGGAGCGGCAGATACGCAGTATTTT.

This clone is a singleton in its sample. The V and J genes are TRBV6-6 and TRBJ1-4; D not resolved. The CDR3 spans 15 residues. Trimming stripped 8 bases from V and 2 bases from J, with 15 bases between. Per the germline V gene, CDR1 is MNHNY and CDR2 is SVGAGI (reference sequence). Here the CDR3 reads CASEGLRRTNEKLFF. The DNA for the CDR3 is TGTGCCAGCGAGGGCCTCCGCAGGACTAATGAAAAACTGTTTTTT.

This chain joins TRBV6-5 and TRBJ1-2; D unresolved. CDR1 MNHEY and CDR2 SVGAGI come from the germline V gene. V lost 6 bases, J lost 6 bases, and 8 bases lay in between. This CDR3 is 11 amino acids long. The CDR3 DNA follows: TGTGCCAGCAGCTCCCCAAATGGCTACACCTTC. Protein sequence: CASSSPNGYTF.

This chain joins TRBV7-2 and TRBJ1-6; D possibly corresponds to TRBD1 (5 bases). Germline CDR1 SGHTA, CDR2 FQGNSA. The CDR3 covers 14 residues. Trimming removed 7 bases from V and 14 bases from J, with 21 bases in between. CDR3 sequence (DNA): TGTGCCAGCAACCGGGACCGCTCTTCTAGCACCCTCCACTTT. Amino acid sequence: CASNRDRSSSTLHF.

On this clone: The junction and the germline gene differ at one end; a read error may be behind it. The chain carries TRBV27 and TRBJ2-7; a weak D match, TRBD2 (6 bases). The CDR3 has 13 residues. Per germline, CDR1 MNHEY and CDR2 SMNVEV (reference sequence). The CDR3 here is CAGSRREDYEQYF. The CDR3 DNA sequence: TGTGCCGGCAGCAGAAGGGAGGACTACGAGCAGTACTTC.

The chain uses TRBV19 and TRBJ1-5, with TRBD1 identical over 7 bases. V lost 6 bases, J lost 5 bases, and 13 bases stayed unmatched. CDR3 length equals 16 residues. The germline CDR1 and CDR2 sequences are LNHDA and SQIVND (reference sequence). CDR3 sequence reads: CASRRRDSQGYQPQHF. The CDR3 DNA reads TGTGCCAGTAGGAGGAGGGACAGTCAAGGATATCAGCCCCAGCATTTT.

The J gene is TRBJ2-7, the V gene TRBV5-1; 7 bases are a match to TRBD2. CDR3 length equals 14 residues. V lost 5 bases, J lost 0 bases, and 5 bases stayed unmatched. Looked up from germline, CDR1 is SGHRS and CDR2 is YFSETQ. The DNA of the CDR3 is TGCGCCAGCAGTAAAACGGGGGGCTCCTACGAGCAGTACTTC. Its protein product is CASSKTGGSYEQYF.

This rearrangement joins TRBV5-1 to TRBJ1-6, with D hard to call. The CDR3 has 14 amino acids. Germline-derived CDR1 and CDR2 are SGHRS and YFSETQ. The V gene lost 1 base and the J gene lost 7 bases, with 9 bases spanning the gap. The chain's CDR3 is CASSLIGLNSPLHF. Here the CDR3 DNA reads TGCGCCAGCAGCTTGATCGGGTTGAATTCACCCCTCCACTTT.

The V gene is TRBV15, the J gene TRBJ1-5; weak D call: TRBD1 (5 bases). This CDR3 spans 13 amino acids. Germline assignment: CDR1 LNHNV and CDR2 YYDKDF (reference sequence). With 8 bases removed from V and 4 bases from J, the gap between germline ends came to 12 bases. As DNA, the CDR3 is TGTGCCACCGGGCGACAGATAAATCAGCCCCAGCATTTT. It codes for CATGRQINQPQHF. The full variable domain, its missing parts supplied by reference TRBV15 and TRBJ1-5, is DAMVIQNPRYQVTQFGKPVTLSCSQTLNHNVMYWYQQKSSQAPKLLFHYYDKDFNNEADTPDNFQSRRPNTSFCFLDIRSPGLGDTAMYLCATGRQINQPQHFGDGTRLSIL.

The chain couples TRBV2 to TRBJ2-7, with D tentatively TRBD2 (6 bases). Germline CDR1 and CDR2: SNHLY and FYNNEI. The CDR3 runs to 12 residues. V dropped 10 bases and J dropped 0 bases, with 10 bases sitting between them. The CDR3 DNA follows: TGTGCCATGGGACTGGTCTCCTACGAGCAGTACTTC. This codes for CAMGLVSYEQYF.

This chain uses TRBV6-6 with TRBJ2-1, with D possibly TRBD1 on 5 matching bases. The CDR3 has 14 amino acids. Trimming removed 0 bases from V and 12 bases from J, with 15 bases in between. Germline lookup yields CDR1 MNHNY and CDR2 SVGAGI (reference sequence). The CDR3 is CASSYSNRGVAQFF. CDR3 coding DNA: TGTGCCAGCAGTTACTCGAATAGGGGCGTGGCGCAGTTCTTC.

The V and J genes are TRBV4-1 and TRBJ2-1; 9 nucleotides agree with TRBD2. V dropped 3 bases and J dropped 3; count of bases not matched to a gene: 3. The CDR3 extends over 15 amino acids. From germline, CDR1 is MGHRA and CDR2 YSYEKL. CDR3 DNA sequence: TGCGCCAGCAGCCAGATAGCGGGGGACTACAATGAGCAGTTCTTC. It yields the protein CASSQIAGDYNEQFF.

A word on this clone: The junction departs from the called germline gene at one end, perhaps through a read error. The sample has other DNA sequences that encode this CDR3 too. The chain combines TRBV9 with TRBJ1-3, with no clear D. Germline V gene lookup returns CDR1 SGDLS and CDR2 YYNGEE. The CDR3 covers 13 residues. CDR3 in DNA: TGTGCCAGCAGCTCACCCCCAGGAAACACTATATATTTT. This gives the protein CASSSPPGNTIYF. Drawing the rest from reference TRBV9 and TRBJ1-3, the complete variable domain is DSGVTQTPKHLITATGQRVTLRCSPRSGDLSVYWYQQSLDQGLQFLIQYYNGEERAKGNILERFSAQQFPDLHSELNLSSLELGDSALYFCASSSPPGNTIYFGEGSWLTVV.

The CDR3 loop is CASSRAGITNEKLFF. CDR3 DNA: TGTGCCAGCAGCCGTGCAGGGATCACTAATGAAAAACTGTTTTTT. The chain couples TRBV5-6 to TRBJ1-4; maybe TRBD1 (5 bases). The CDR3 is made up of 15 amino acids. Germline CDR1 is SGHDT and CDR2 is YYEEEE. Trimming shortened V by 4 bases and J by 2 bases, and 12 bases separated the two germline ends. The whole variable domain, filled in from reference TRBV5-6 and TRBJ1-4, reads DAGVTQSPTHLIKTRGQQVTLRCSPKSGHDTVSWYQQALGQGPQFIFQYYEEEERQRGNFPDRFSGHQFPNYSSELNVNALLLGDSALYLCASSRAGITNEKLFFGSGTQLSVL.